This paragraph covers one TCR beta chain sequence. Its cognate antigen is unknown. Deletions cut 10 bases from V and 7 bases from J, with 13 bases between. This CDR3 has 12 amino acids. The record originates from a study of Graves' ophthalmopathy and Graves' hyperthyroidism. Study information: Hyperthyroidism was considered stable when no ophthalmopathy appeared within 18 months of follow-up. Study-wide findings and caveats: The majority of expanded thyroid clonotypes above 0.001 frequency also occurred in blood. Cross-validated, the 13-signature model showed 87.88%/81.08% sensitivity/specificity, and 80%/75% in the test set.

Diagnoses were established from clinical symptoms, serum thyroxine, TRAb, thyroid ultrasound and orbital computed tomography. The study amplified TCR beta CDR3 regions using RNA transcripts. First-round RT-PCR with HTBI primers preceded a second-round multiplex PCR. TCRdb ran MiXCR on the multiplex PCR reads and lists one entry per CDR3 protein. The table includes approximately 1.2 million distinct CDR3 sequences, roughly 35% detected once. This clonotype originated in an adult man with Graves' hyperthyroidism. The sequenced sample consisted of peripheral blood or thyroid tissue (not recorded which). The V and J genes are TRBV12-3 or TRBV12-4 and TRBJ1-4; no firm D call. The CDR3 DNA sequence: TGTGCCAACAGCGACGGACCTGAAAAACTGTTTTTT. Translated: CANSDGPEKLFF.